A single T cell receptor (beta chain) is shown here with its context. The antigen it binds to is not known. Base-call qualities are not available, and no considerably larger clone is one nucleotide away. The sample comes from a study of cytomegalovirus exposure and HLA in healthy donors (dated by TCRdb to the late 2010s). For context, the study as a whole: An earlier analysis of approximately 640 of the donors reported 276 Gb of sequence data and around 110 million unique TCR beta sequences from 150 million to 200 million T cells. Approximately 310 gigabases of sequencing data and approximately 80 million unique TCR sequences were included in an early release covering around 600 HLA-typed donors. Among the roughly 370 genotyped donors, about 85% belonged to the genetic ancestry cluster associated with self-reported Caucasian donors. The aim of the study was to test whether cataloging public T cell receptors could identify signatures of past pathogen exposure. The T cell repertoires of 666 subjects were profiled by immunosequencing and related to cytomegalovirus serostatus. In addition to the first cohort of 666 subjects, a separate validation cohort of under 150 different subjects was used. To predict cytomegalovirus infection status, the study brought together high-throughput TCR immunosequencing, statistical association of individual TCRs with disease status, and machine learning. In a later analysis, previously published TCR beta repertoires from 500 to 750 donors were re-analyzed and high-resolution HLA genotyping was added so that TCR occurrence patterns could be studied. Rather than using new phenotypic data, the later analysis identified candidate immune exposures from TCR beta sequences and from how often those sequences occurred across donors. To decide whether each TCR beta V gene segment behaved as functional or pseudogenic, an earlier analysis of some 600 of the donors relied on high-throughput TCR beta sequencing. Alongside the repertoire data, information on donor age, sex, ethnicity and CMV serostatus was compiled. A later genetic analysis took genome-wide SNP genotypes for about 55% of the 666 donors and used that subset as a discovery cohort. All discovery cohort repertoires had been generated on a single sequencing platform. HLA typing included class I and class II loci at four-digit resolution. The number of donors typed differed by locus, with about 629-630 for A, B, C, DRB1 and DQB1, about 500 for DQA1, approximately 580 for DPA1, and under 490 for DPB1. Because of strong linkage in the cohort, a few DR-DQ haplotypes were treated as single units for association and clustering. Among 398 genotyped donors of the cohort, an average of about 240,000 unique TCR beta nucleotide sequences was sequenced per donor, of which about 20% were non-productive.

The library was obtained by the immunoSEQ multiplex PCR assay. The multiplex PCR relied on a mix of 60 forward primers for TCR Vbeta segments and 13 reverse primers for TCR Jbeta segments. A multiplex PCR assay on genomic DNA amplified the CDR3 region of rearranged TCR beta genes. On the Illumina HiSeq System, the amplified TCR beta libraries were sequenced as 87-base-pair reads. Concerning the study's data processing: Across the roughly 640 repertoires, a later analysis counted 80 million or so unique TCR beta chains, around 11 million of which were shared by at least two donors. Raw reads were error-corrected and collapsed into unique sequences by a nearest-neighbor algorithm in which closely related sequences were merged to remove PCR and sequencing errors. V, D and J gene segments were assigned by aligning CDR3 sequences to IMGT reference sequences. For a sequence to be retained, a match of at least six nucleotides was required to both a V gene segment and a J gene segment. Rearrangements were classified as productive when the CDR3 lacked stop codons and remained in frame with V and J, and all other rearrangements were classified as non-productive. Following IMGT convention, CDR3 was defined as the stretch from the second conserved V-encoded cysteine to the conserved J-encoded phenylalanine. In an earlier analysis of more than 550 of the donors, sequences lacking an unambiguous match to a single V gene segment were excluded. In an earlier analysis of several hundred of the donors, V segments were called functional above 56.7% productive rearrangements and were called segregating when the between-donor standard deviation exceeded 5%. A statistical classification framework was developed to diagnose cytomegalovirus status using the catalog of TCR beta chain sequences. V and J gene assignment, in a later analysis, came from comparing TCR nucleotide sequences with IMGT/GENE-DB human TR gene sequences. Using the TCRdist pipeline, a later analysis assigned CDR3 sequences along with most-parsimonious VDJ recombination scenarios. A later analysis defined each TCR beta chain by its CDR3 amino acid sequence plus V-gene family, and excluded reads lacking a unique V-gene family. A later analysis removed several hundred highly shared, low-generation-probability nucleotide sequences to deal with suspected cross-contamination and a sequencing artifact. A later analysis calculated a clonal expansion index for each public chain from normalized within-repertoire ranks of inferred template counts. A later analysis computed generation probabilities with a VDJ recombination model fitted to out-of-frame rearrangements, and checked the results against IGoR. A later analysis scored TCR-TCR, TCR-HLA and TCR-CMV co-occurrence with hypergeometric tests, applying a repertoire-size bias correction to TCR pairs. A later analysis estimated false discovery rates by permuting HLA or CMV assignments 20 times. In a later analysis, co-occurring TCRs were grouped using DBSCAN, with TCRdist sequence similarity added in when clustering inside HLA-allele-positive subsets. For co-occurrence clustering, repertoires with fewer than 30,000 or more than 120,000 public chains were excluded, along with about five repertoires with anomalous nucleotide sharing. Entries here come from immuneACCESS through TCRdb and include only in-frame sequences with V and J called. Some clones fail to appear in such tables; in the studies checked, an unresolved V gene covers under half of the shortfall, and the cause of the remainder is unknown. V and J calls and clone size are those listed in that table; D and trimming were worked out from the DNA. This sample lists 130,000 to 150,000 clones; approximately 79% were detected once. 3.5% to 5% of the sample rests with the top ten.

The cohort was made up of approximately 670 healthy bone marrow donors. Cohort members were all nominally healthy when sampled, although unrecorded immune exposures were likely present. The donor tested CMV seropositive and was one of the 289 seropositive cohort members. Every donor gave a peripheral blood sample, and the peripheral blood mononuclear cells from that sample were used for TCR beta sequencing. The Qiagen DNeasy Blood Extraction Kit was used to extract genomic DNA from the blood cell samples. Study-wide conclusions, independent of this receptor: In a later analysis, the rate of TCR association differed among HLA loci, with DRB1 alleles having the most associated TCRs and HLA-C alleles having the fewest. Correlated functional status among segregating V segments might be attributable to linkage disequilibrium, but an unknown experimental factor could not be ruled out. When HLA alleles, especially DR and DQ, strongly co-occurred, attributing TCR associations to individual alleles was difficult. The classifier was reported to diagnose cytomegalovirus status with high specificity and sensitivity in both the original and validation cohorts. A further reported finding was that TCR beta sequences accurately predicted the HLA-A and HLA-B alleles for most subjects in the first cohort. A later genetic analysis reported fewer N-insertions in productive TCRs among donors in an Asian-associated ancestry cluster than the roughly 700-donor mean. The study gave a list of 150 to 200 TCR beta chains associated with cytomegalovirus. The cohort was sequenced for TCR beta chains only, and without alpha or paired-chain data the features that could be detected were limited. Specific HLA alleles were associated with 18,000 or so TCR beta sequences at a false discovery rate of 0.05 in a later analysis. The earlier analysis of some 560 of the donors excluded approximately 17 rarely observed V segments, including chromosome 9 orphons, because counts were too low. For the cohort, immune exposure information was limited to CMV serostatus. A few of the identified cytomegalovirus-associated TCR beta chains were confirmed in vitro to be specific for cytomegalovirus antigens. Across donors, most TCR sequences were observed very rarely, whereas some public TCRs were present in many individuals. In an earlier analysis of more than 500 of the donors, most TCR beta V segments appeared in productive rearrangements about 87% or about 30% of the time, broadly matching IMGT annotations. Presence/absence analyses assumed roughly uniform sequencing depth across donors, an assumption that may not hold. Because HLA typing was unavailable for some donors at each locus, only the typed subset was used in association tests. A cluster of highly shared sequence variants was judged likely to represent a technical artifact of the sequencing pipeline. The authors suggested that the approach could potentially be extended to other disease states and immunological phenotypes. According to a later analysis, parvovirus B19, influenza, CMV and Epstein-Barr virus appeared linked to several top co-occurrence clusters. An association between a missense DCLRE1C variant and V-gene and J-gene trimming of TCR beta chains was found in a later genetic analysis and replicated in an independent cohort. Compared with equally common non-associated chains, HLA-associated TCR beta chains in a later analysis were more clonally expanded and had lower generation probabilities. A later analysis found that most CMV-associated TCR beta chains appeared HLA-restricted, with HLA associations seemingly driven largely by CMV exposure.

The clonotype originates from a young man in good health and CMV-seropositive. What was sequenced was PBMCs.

The nucleotide sequence reads as follows: TGTGCCAGCAGCGTAGCACTACTCGCAGAGACCCAGTACTTC. Translated, this is CASSVALLAETQYF. The chain uses TRBV9 and TRBJ2-5; the D gene assignment is ambiguous. Trimming at the junction amounts to 0 bases on V and 4 bases on J, and the germline ends lie 10 bases apart. The germline V gene provides CDR1 SGDLS and CDR2 YYNGEE. Counted from cysteine to phenylalanine, this CDR3 has 14 amino acids. Only the CDR3 part of the read is kept: 42 bases, read in frame from the first base.